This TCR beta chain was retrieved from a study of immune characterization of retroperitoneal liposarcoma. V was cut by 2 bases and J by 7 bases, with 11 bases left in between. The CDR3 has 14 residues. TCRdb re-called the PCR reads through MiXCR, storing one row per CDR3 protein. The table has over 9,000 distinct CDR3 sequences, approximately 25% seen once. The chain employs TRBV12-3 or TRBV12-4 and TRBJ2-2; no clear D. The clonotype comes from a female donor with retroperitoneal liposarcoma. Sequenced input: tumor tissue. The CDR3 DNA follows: TGTGCCAGCAGTTTAAGCTCCAGGCACGGGGAGCTGTTTTTT. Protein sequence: CASSLSSRHGELFF.